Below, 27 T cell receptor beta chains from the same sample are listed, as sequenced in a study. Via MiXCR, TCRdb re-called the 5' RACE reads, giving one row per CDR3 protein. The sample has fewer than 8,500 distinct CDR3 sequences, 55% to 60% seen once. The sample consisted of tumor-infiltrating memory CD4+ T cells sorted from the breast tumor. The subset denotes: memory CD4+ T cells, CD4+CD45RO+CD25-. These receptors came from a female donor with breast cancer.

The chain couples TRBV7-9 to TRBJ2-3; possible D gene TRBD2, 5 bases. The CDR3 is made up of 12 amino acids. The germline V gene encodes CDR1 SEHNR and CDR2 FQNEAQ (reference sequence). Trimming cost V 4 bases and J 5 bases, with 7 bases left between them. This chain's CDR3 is CASSSEGDTQYF. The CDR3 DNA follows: TGTGCCAGCAGCTCTGAGGGAGATACGCAGTATTTT.

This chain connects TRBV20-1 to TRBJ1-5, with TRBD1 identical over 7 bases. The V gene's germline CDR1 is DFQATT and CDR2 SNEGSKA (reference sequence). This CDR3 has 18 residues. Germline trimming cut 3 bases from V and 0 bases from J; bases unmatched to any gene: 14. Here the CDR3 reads CSARATLGTVYSNQPQHF. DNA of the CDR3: TGCAGTGCTAGGGCTACCTTAGGGACAGTCTATAGCAATCAGCCCCAGCATTTT.

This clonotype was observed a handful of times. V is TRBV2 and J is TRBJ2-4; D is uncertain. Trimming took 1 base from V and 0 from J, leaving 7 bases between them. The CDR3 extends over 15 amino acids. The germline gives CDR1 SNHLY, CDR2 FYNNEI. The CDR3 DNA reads TGTGCCAGCAGTGAAGAACTTATAGCCAAAAACATTCAGTACTTC. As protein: CASSEELIAKNIQYF.

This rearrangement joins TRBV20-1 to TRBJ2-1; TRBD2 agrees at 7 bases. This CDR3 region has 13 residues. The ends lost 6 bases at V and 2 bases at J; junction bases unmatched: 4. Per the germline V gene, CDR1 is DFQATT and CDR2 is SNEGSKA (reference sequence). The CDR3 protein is CSAVREPYNEQFF. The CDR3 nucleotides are TGCAGTGCAGTGCGGGAGCCCTACAATGAGCAGTTCTTC.

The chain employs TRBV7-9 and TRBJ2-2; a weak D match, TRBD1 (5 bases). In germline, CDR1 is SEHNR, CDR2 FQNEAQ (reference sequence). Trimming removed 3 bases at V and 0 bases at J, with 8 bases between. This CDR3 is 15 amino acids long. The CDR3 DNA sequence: TGTGCCAGCAGCTTGACAGCCGCGAACACCGGGGAGCTGTTTTTT. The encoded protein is CASSLTAANTGELFF.

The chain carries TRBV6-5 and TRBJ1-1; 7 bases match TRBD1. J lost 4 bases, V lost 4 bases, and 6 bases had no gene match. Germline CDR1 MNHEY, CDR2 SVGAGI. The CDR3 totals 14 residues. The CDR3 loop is CASSSGQAGTEAFF. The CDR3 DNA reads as TGTGCCAGCAGTTCCGGACAGGCTGGCACTGAAGCTTTCTTT.

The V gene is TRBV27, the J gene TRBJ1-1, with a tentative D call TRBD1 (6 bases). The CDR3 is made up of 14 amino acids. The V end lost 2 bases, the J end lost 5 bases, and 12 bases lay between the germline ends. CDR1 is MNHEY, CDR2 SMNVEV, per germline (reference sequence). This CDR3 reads CASSLQGSGTEAFF. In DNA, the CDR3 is TGTGCCAGCAGTTTACAGGGGAGTGGGACTGAAGCTTTCTTT.

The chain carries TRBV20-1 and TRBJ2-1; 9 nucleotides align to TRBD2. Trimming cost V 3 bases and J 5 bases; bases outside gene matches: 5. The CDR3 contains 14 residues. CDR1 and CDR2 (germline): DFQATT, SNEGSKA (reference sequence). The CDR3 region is CSARPLAGNNEQFF. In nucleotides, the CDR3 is TGCAGTGCTAGGCCTCTAGCGGGGAACAATGAGCAGTTCTTC.

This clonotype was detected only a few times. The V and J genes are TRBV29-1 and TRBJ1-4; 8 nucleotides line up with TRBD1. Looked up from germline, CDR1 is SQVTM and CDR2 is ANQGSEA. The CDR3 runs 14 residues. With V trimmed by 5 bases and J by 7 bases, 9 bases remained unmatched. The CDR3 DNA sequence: TGCAGCGTTCGGACAGGGATCACGGCTGAAAAACTGTTTTTT. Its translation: CSVRTGITAEKLFF.

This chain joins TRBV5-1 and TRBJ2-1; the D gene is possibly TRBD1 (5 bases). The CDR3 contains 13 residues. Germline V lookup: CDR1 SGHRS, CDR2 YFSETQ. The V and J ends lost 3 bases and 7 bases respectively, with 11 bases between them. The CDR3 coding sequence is TGCGCCAGCAGCTACATAACAGGTAATGAGCAGTTCTTC. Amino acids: CASSYITGNEQFF. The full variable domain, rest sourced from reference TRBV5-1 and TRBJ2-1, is KAGVTQTPRYLIKTRGQQVTLSCSPISGHRSVSWYQQTPGQGLQFLFEYFSETQRNKGNFPGRFSGRQFSNSRSEMNVSTLELGDSALYLCASSYITGNEQFFGPGTRLTVL.

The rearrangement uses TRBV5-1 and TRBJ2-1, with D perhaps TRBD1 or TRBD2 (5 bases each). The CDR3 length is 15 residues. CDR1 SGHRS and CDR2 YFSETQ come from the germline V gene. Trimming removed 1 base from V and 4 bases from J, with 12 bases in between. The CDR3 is CASSLHSGAYNEQFF. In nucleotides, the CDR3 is TGCGCCAGCAGCTTGCACTCCGGGGCTTACAATGAGCAGTTCTTC.

The CDR3 nucleotides are TGTGCCAGCAGTTCCGGACAGTCTGATCAGCCCCAGCATTTT. As protein: CASSSGQSDQPQHF. J is TRBJ1-5 and V is TRBV28; maybe TRBD1 (6 bases). Germline assignment: CDR1 MDHEN and CDR2 SYDVKM. Trimming left V 4 bases short and J 5 bases short, with 12 bases between. CDR3 length equals 14 residues.

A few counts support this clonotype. For the CDR3, the DNA is TGTGCCAGCAGCCGTACAGGGGATTTTGGTCAGCCCCAGCATTTT. As protein: CASSRTGDFGQPQHF. The V gene is TRBV7-2, the J gene TRBJ1-5, with TRBD1 matching over 7 bases. Germline V gene sequence: CDR1 SGHTA, CDR2 FQGNSA. J was trimmed by 6 bases and V by 5 bases; bases with no gene match: 10. The CDR3 has 15 residues.

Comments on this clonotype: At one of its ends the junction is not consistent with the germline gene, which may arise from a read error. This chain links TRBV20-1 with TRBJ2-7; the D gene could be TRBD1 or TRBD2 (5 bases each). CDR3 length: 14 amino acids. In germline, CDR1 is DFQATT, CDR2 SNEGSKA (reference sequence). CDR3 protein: CSARGVWELEERYF. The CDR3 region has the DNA TGCAGTGCCAGAGGGGTGTGGGAGCTAGAAGAGCGGTACTTC.

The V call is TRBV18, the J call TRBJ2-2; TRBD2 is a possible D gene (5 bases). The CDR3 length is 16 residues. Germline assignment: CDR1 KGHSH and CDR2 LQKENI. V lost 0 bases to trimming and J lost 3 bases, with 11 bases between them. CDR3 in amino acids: CASSPPSGLHTGELFF. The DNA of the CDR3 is TGTGCCAGCTCACCACCTTCCGGACTCCACACCGGGGAGCTGTTTTTT.

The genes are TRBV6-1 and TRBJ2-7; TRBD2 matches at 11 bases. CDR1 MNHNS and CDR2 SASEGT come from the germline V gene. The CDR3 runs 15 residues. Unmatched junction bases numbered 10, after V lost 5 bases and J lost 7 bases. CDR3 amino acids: CASSTTSGTAGEQYF. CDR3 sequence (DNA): TGTGCCAGCAGTACGACTAGCGGGACTGCAGGGGAGCAGTACTTC.

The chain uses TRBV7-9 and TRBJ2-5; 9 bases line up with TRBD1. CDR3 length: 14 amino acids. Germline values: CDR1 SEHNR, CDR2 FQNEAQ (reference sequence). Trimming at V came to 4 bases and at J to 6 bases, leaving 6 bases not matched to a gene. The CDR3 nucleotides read TGTGCCAGCAGCTACCTGGGACAGGGACAGACCCAGTACTTC. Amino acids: CASSYLGQGQTQYF.

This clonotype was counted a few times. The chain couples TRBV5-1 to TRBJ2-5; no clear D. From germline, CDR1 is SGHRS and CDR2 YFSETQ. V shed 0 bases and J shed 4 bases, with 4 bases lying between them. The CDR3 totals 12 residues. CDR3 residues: CASSLDLETQYF. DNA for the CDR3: TGCGCCAGCAGCTTGGATCTAGAGACCCAGTACTTC.

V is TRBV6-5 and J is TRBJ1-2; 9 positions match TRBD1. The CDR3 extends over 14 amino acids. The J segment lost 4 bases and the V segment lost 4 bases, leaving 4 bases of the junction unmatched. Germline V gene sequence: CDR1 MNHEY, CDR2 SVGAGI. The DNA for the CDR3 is TGTGCCAGCAGTTCTGGACAGGGGATCTATGGCTACACCTTC. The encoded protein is CASSSGQGIYGYTF.

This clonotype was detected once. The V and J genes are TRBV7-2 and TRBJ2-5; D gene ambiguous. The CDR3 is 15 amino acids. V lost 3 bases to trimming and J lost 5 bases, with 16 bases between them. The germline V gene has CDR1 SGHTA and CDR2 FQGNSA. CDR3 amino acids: CASSFQATQVETQYF. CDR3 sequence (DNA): TGTGCCAGCAGCTTCCAGGCCACCCAAGTGGAGACCCAGTACTTC.

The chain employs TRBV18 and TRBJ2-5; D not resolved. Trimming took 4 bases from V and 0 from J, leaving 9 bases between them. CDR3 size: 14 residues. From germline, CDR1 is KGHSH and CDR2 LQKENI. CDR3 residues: CASSQAADQETQYF. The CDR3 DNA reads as TGTGCCAGCTCACAGGCTGCAGACCAAGAGACCCAGTACTTC.

The chain's CDR3 is CASSLFSGNSYNEQFF. The DNA of the CDR3 is TGTGCCAGCAGCTTGTTTAGCGGAAATTCCTACAATGAGCAGTTCTTC. V and J are TRBV7-9 and TRBJ2-1; TRBD2 might be the D (6 bases). CDR1 is SEHNR, CDR2 FQNEAQ, per germline (reference sequence). Trimming left V 3 bases short and J 1 base short, with 13 bases between. This CDR3 is 16 amino acids long.

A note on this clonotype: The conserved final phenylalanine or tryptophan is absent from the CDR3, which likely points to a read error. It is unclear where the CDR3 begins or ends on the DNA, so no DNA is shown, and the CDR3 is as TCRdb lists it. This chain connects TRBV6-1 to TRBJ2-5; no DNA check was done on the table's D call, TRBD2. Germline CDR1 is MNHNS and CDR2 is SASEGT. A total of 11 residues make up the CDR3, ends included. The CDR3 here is CASSDEDRALV.

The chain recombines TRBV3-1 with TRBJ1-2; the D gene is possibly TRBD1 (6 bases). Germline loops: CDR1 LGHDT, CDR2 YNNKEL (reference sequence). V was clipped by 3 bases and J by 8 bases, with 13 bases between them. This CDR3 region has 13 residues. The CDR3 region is CASSQTGSGGYTF. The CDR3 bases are TGTGCCAGCAGCCAGACAGGTTCAGGAGGCTACACCTTC.

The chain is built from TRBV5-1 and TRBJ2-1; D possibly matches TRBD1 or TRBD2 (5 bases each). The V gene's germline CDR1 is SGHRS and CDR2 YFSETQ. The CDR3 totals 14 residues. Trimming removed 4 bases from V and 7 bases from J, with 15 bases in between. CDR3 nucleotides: TGCGCCAGCAGCCCAGGTGGGTGGGGGAATGAGCAGTTCTTC. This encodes CASSPGGWGNEQFF.

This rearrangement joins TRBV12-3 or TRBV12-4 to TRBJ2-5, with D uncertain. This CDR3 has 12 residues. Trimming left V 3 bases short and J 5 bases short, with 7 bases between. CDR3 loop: CASSFAGETQYF. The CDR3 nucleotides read TGTGCCAGCAGTTTTGCTGGGGAGACCCAGTACTTC.

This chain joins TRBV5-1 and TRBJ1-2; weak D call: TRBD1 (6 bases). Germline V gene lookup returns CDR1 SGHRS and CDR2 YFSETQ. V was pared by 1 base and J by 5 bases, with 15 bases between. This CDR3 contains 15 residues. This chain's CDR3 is CASSLWIGTPYGYTF. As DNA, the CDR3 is TGCGCCAGCAGCTTGTGGATCGGGACACCTTATGGCTACACCTTC.